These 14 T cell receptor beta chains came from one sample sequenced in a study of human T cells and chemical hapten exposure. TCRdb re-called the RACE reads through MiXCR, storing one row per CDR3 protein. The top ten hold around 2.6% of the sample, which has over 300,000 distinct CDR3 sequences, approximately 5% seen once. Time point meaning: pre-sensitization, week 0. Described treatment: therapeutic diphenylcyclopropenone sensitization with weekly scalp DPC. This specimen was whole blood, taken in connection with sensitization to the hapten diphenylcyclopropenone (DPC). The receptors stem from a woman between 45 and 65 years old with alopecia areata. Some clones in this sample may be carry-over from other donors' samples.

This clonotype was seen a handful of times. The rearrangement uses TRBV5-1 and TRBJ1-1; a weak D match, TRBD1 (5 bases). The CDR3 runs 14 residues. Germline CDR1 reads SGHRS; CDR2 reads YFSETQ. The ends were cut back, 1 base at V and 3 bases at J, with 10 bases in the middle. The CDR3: CASSLHLGDTEAFF. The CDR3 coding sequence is TGCGCCAGCAGCTTGCACCTGGGGGACACTGAAGCTTTCTTT.

CDR3 DNA: TGTGCCAGCAATGCGGGGGTGACAAACCCAGGGCAGTTCTTC. Protein sequence: CASNAGVTNPGQFF. The V gene is TRBV3-1, the J gene TRBJ2-1; 7 bases are shared with TRBD2. Germline loops: CDR1 LGHDT, CDR2 YNNKEL (reference sequence). The CDR3 is 14 amino acids. Losses at the gene ends were 7 bases for V and 12 bases for J; bases not matched to a gene: 15.

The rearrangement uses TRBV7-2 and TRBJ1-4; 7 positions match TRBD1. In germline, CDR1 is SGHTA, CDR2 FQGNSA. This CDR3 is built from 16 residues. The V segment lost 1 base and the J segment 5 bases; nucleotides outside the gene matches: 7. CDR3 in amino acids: CASSLDSGTVNEKLFF. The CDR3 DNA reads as TGTGCCAGCAGCTTAGATTCCGGGACAGTGAATGAAAAACTGTTTTTT.

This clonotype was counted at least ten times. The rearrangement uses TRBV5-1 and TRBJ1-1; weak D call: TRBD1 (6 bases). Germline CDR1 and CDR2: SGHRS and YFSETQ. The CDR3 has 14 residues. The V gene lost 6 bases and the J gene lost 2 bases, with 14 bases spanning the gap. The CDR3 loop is CASTRGTVNTEAFF. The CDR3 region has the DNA TGCGCCAGCACAAGGGGGACCGTTAACACTGAAGCTTTCTTT.

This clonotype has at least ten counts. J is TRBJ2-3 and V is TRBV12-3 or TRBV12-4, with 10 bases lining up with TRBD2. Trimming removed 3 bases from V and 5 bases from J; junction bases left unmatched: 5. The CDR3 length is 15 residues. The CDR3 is CASSFSGGQQDTQYF. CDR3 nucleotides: TGTGCCAGCAGTTTTAGCGGGGGGCAGCAAGATACGCAGTATTTT.

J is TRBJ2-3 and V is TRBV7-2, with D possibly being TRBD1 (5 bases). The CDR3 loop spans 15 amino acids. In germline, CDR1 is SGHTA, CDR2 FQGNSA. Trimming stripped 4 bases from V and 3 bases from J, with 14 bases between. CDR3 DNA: TGTGCCAGCAGCTCCACAGGCGGCCTAACAGATACGCAGTATTTT. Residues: CASSSTGGLTDTQYF.

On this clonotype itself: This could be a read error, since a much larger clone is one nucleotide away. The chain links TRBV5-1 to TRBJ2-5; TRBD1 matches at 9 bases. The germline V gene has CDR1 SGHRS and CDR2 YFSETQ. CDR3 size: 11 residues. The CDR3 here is CAISSRDREYF. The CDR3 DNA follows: TGCGCCATCAGCAGCCGGGACAGGGAGTACTTC.

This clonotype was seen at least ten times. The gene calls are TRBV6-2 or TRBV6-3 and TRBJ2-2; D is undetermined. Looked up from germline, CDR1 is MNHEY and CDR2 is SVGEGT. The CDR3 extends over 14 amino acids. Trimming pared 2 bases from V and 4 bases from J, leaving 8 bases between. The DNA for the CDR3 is TGTGCCAGCAGTTACAGGTTTATCACCGGGGAGCTGTTTTTT. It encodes CASSYRFITGELFF.

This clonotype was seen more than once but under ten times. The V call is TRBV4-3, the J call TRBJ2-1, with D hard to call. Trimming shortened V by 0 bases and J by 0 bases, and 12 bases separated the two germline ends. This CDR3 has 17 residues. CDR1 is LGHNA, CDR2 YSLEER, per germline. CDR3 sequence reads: CASSQEWRLDSYNEQFF. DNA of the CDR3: TGCGCCAGCAGCCAAGAATGGCGTTTAGACTCCTACAATGAGCAGTTCTTC.

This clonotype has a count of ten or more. The CDR3 DNA follows: TGTGCCAGCAGCCTATCCGGGACTCACTACAATGAGCAGTTCTTC. Protein: CASSLSGTHYNEQFF. This rearrangement joins TRBV3-1 to TRBJ2-1; the D gene is possibly TRBD2 (6 bases). The CDR3 extends over 15 amino acids. The V and J ends lost 4 bases and 3 bases respectively, with 13 bases between them. CDR1 and CDR2 from the germline V gene are LGHDT and YNNKEL (reference sequence).

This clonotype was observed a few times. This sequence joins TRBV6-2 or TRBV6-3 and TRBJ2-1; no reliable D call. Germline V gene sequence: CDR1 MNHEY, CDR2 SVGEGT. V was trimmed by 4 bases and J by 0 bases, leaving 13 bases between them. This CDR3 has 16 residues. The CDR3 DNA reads TGTGCCAGCAGTTCCCTCTACCCCAGCTCCTACAATGAGCAGTTCTTC. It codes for CASSSLYPSSYNEQFF.

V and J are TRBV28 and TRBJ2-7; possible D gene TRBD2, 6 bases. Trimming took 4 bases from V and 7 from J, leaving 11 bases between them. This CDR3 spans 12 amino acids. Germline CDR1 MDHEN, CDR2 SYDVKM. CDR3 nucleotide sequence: TGTGCCAGCAGTTCGGGAGTAGCTGAGCAGTACTTC. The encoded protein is CASSSGVAEQYF.

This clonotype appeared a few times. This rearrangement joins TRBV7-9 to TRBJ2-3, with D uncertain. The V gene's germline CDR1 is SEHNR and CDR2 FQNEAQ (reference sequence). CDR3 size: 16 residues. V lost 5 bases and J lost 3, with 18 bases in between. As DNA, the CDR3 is TGTGCCAGCAGCCCCCCGTTAGAAGTGGCTACAGATACGCAGTATTTT. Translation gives CASSPPLEVATDTQYF.

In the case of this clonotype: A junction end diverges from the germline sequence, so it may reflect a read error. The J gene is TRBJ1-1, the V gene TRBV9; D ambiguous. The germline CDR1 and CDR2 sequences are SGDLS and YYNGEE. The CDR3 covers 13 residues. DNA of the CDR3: TGTGCCAGCAGCGTCCGAGAACGCACTAAAGCTTTCTTT. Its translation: CASSVRERTKAFF.